Sequencing of this TCR beta chain was carried out in a study of Ad26.COV2.S vaccination and SARS-CoV-2 variants. Notes on the study in general: Substantial breadth in spike-specific CD8+ and CD4+ T cell responses was reportedly seen after vaccination. Placebo and vaccine recipients had non-spike TCR breadth that was similar. Spike-specific TCR breadth was greater in vaccine than placebo recipients. Analytic work on TCR breadth and depth might have understated the full extent of total T cell responses.

The V and J ends lost 6 bases and 0 bases respectively, with 9 bases between them. CDR1 is LNHDA, CDR2 SQIVND, per germline (reference sequence). The CDR3 loop spans 14 amino acids. Only in-frame clones appear in the TCRdb table, and some are missing; sequencing was by immunoSEQ multiplex PCR. The table lists about 350,000 clones, around 92% of them singletons, with around 4% in the top ten. As concerns this clone: What it binds is not known.

This sequence was found in a human donor who had recovered from COVID-19. Sequencing was performed on peripheral blood, taken after recovery from COVID-19. V usage is TRBV19 and J usage is TRBJ1-3, with D hard to call. CDR3 sequence: CASRDLASGNTIYF. In nucleotides, the CDR3 is TGTGCCAGTAGGGACCTCGCCTCTGGAAACACCATATATTTT.